This T cell receptor (beta chain) was sequenced during a study of T-cell reconstitution after alpha-beta-depleted transplantation in children. Findings and caveats of the study: Surviving recipient T cells and thymic progenitors accounted for the high day-60 TCRbeta diversity observed in some patients. T-cell numbers and diversity one year post-transplant derived largely from freshly generated T cells.

As it was prepared, the TCRbeta library received unique molecular identifiers. Via MiXCR, TCRdb re-called the PCR reads, giving one row per CDR3 protein. The sample carries 490,000 or so distinct CDR3 sequences, 8% to 11% recorded once. Germline V gene lookup returns CDR1 SGDLS and CDR2 YYNGEE. V was trimmed by 2 bases and J by 4 bases, leaving 15 bases between them. This CDR3 spans 15 amino acids. This clonotype has ten or more counts. Its antigen is not identified. The chain combines TRBV9 with TRBJ2-5; D remains unclear. The receptor was derived from a child aged 2 to 9 with inherited bone marrow failure, due to receive a stem cell transplant. The specimen comprised PBMCs, sampled before TCRalphabeta/CD19-depleted stem cell transplant. CDR3 DNA sequence: TGTGCCAGCAGCGTCTCTATGGGTTGGGGAGAGACCCAGTACTTC. This sequence encodes CASSVSMGWGETQYF.